The present TCR beta chain was sequenced within a study of beta chain features in type 1 diabetes. Notes on the study in general: Any role of HLA type in TCRB rearrangement remained unresolved here. A moderate, significant TCRB CDR3 shortening appeared in type 1 diabetes across four CD4+ subsets. A cDNA-based sequencing approach could over-represent cells with high TCR expression.

Per the germline V gene, CDR1 is SGHTA and CDR2 is FQGNSA. J gave up 6 bases and V 2 bases, and 6 bases lay outside the gene matches. The CDR3 runs to 16 residues. This clone occurred a few times. No antigen is known for it. Stem cell-like memory, regulatory, central memory and naive CD4+ cells were sorted via CD45RO/CCR7/CD25/CD127/CD95/CD27. Purity (above 95%) was reached by all sorted populations. Expressed TCRB transcripts got sequenced, as all isolated RNA was reverse transcribed. Data came from immunoSEQ multiplex PCR; TCRdb stores just in-frame clones and leaves some out. This sample has a few hundred thousand clones, with around 24% found just once.

V is TRBV7-2 and J is TRBJ2-3; 12 nucleotides match TRBD2. The source material was naive CD4+ T cells from blood. The receptor was derived from a woman aged 25 to 39 with type 1 diabetes. The CDR3 region has the DNA TGTGCCAGCAGCTTATCCCTAGCGGGAGGGCCGGATACGCAGTATTTT. Translating it yields CASSLSLAGGPDTQYF. The variable domain in full, with the rest retrieved from reference TRBV7-2 and TRBJ2-3, is GAGVSQSPSNKVTEKGKDVELRCDPISGHTALYWYRQSLGQGLEFLIYFQGNSAPDKSGLPSDRFSAERTGGSVSTLTIQRTQQEDSAVYLCASSLSLAGGPDTQYFGPGTRLTVL.